Listed below are T cell receptor beta chains from one sample, sequenced in a study of blood T cell repertoires in COVID-19. Measured with immunoSEQ multiplex PCR; TCRdb has only the in-frame clones, and not every one. The sample has some 250,000 clones, roughly 83% seen once. Sample: peripheral blood. Receptors originate from a woman of 80 years or more with acute or convalescent COVID-19. CDR3s include the opening cysteine and the closing phenylalanine or tryptophan. D genes are given only for firm matches. Expanded clones get a size class; other rows say once, few or many, or leave the size out.

j_call: TRBJ1-2
v_call: TRBV24-1
cdr3_length: 13
clone_size: once
d_call: -
cdr3_aa: CATSRGTNYGYTF
cdr3_nt: TGTGCCACCAGTCGGGGGACTAACTATGGCTACACCTTC

j_call: TRBJ1-2
v_call: TRBV27
cdr3_length: 14
clone_size: few
d_call: -
cdr3_aa: CASSLSGGVGGYTF
cdr3_nt: TGTGCCAGCAGTTTATCAGGGGGAGTAGGCGGCTACACCTTC

j_call: TRBJ1-2
v_call: TRBV11-2
cdr3_length: 17
clone_size: -
d_call: TRBD1
cdr3_aa: CASSLDGLGQGAGGYTF
cdr3_nt: TGTGCCAGCAGCTTAGATGGTTTGGGACAGGGGGCGGGTGGCTACACCTTC

j_call: TRBJ2-2
v_call: TRBV2
cdr3_length: 15
clone_size: -
d_call: -
cdr3_aa: CASSLGRGRTGELFF
cdr3_nt: TGTGCCAGCAGTTTAGGGCGGGGGCGCACCGGGGAGCTGTTTTTT

j_call: TRBJ1-6
v_call: TRBV6-6
cdr3_length: 14
clone_size: -
d_call: -
cdr3_aa: CASSYTDSNSPLHF
cdr3_nt: TGTGCCAGCAGTTACACCGACAGTAATTCACCCCTCCACTTT

j_call: TRBJ1-1
v_call: TRBV19
cdr3_length: 15
clone_size: once
d_call: TRBD1
cdr3_aa: CASSERTGGLYEAFF
cdr3_nt: TGTGCCAGTAGCGAGAGGACAGGGGGGCTCTATGAAGCTTTCTTT

j_call: TRBJ1-1
v_call: TRBV10-2
cdr3_length: 14
clone_size: -
d_call: TRBD1
cdr3_aa: CASSEGQGNSEAFF
cdr3_nt: TGCGCCAGCAGTGAGGGACAGGGGAATTCTGAAGCTTTCTTT

j_call: TRBJ2-7
v_call: TRBV11-2
cdr3_length: 14
clone_size: -
d_call: TRBD1
cdr3_aa: CASSSWDRGYEQYF
cdr3_nt: TGTGCCAGCAGCTCCTGGGACAGGGGGTACGAGCAGTACTTC

j_call: TRBJ2-2
v_call: TRBV6-1
cdr3_length: 18
clone_size: -
d_call: TRBD1
cdr3_aa: CASSESGTGFGRAGELFF
cdr3_nt: TGTGCCAGCAGTGAGTCCGGGACAGGGTTCGGCAGGGCCGGGGAGCTGTTTTTT

j_call: TRBJ1-1
v_call: TRBV11-1
cdr3_length: 15
clone_size: -
d_call: TRBD1
cdr3_aa: CASSLGQGAHTEAFF
cdr3_nt: TGTGCCAGCAGCTTGGGACAGGGGGCGCACACTGAAGCTTTCTTT

j_call: TRBJ2-1
v_call: TRBV3-1/TRBV3-2
cdr3_length: 14
clone_size: -
d_call: TRBD2
cdr3_aa: CASSPGRGGNEQFF
cdr3_nt: TGTGCCAGCAGCCCCGGGAGGGGTGGGAATGAGCAGTTCTTC

j_call: TRBJ1-4
v_call: TRBV4-1
cdr3_length: 13
clone_size: many
d_call: -
cdr3_aa: CASSPRAGEKLFF
cdr3_nt: TGCGCCAGCAGCCCCCGGGCGGGAGAAAAACTGTTTTTT

j_call: TRBJ2-5
v_call: TRBV5-1
cdr3_length: 14
clone_size: -
d_call: -
cdr3_aa: CASSLEGSRETQYF
cdr3_nt: TGCGCCAGCAGCTTGGAGGGGTCGAGGGAGACCCAGTACTTC

j_call: TRBJ1-1
v_call: TRBV5-1
cdr3_length: 14
clone_size: once
d_call: TRBD1
cdr3_aa: CASSLLSGQDEAFF
cdr3_nt: TGCGCCAGCAGCTTACTCTCGGGACAGGATGAAGCTTTCTTT

j_call: TRBJ2-5
v_call: TRBV4-1
cdr3_length: 15
clone_size: -
d_call: TRBD1
cdr3_aa: CASSQEDRVLETQYF
cdr3_nt: TGCGCCAGCAGCCAAGAGGACAGGGTTTTGGAGACCCAGTACTTC

j_call: TRBJ2-2
v_call: TRBV5-4
cdr3_length: 15
clone_size: once
d_call: TRBD2
cdr3_aa: CASSLPGLDTGELFF
cdr3_nt: TGTGCCAGCAGCCTCCCGGGACTAGACACCGGGGAGCTGTTTTTT

j_call: TRBJ1-4
v_call: TRBV11-2
cdr3_length: 16
clone_size: -
d_call: -
cdr3_aa: CASSRGPGHSNEKLFF
cdr3_nt: TGTGCCAGCAGCCGGGGCCCGGGACACTCCAATGAAAAACTGTTTTTT

j_call: TRBJ2-1
v_call: TRBV5-1
cdr3_length: 14
clone_size: -
d_call: TRBD1
cdr3_aa: CASSVGQGNNEQFF
cdr3_nt: TGCGCCAGCAGCGTGGGACAGGGGAACAATGAGCAGTTCTTC

j_call: TRBJ2-4
v_call: TRBV2
cdr3_length: 12
clone_size: -
d_call: -
cdr3_aa: CASSGDTRFQYF
cdr3_nt: TGTGCCAGCAGTGGGGACACACGCTTTCAGTACTTC

j_call: TRBJ2-7
v_call: TRBV30
cdr3_length: 11
clone_size: -
d_call: -
cdr3_aa: CAWSVIDEQYF
cdr3_nt: TGTGCCTGGAGTGTGATAGACGAGCAGTACTTC

j_call: TRBJ1-1
v_call: TRBV6-1
cdr3_length: 15
clone_size: few
d_call: -
cdr3_aa: CASNIRGGRNTEAFF
cdr3_nt: TGTGCCAGCAACATCCGAGGGGGAAGGAACACTGAAGCTTTCTTT

j_call: TRBJ1-1
v_call: TRBV3-1/TRBV3-2
cdr3_length: 15
clone_size: many
d_call: -
cdr3_aa: CASSPSADGNTEAFF
cdr3_nt: TGTGCCAGCAGCCCTTCAGCGGACGGTAACACTGAAGCTTTCTTT

j_call: TRBJ2-1
v_call: TRBV12-3/TRBV12-4
cdr3_length: 13
clone_size: few
d_call: TRBD1
cdr3_aa: CASRPQGVNEQFF
cdr3_nt: TGTGCCAGCAGGCCACAGGGGGTGAATGAGCAGTTCTTC

j_call: TRBJ2-7
v_call: TRBV3-1/TRBV3-2
cdr3_length: 12
clone_size: -
d_call: TRBD1
cdr3_aa: CASSHRGYEQYF
cdr3_nt: TGTGCCAGCAGCCACAGGGGGTACGAGCAGTACTTC

j_call: TRBJ1-5
v_call: TRBV3-1/TRBV3-2
cdr3_length: 16
clone_size: -
d_call: TRBD1
cdr3_aa: CASSPSGQGGNQPQHF
cdr3_nt: TGTGCCAGCAGCCCATCGGGACAGGGCGGCAATCAGCCCCAGCATTTT

j_call: TRBJ2-1
v_call: TRBV19
cdr3_length: 15
clone_size: once
d_call: TRBD2
cdr3_aa: CASSILAASYNEQFF
cdr3_nt: TGTGCCAGTAGTATTCTAGCGGCCTCCTACAATGAGCAGTTCTTC

j_call: TRBJ1-2
v_call: TRBV5-6
cdr3_length: 14
clone_size: -
d_call: TRBD1
cdr3_aa: CASSRDRDNYGYTF
cdr3_nt: TGTGCCAGCAGCCGGGACAGGGATAACTATGGCTACACCTTC

j_call: TRBJ1-2
v_call: TRBV24-1
cdr3_length: 13
clone_size: -
d_call: -
cdr3_aa: CATSSTEMSGYTF
cdr3_nt: TGTGCCACCTCCTCTACCGAAATGTCGGGCTACACCTTC

j_call: TRBJ2-7
v_call: TRBV15
cdr3_length: 16
clone_size: many
d_call: TRBD1
cdr3_aa: CATSRGSTGGTHEQYF
cdr3_nt: TGTGCCACCAGCAGAGGGTCGACAGGGGGGACCCACGAGCAGTACTTC

j_call: TRBJ1-5
v_call: TRBV28
cdr3_length: 14
clone_size: -
d_call: TRBD1
cdr3_aa: CASRTGGTNQPQHF
cdr3_nt: TGTGCCAGTCGGACAGGGGGCACGAATCAGCCCCAGCATTTT

j_call: TRBJ2-5
v_call: TRBV2
cdr3_length: 15
clone_size: -
d_call: TRBD2
cdr3_aa: CASSGLAGLQETQYF
cdr3_nt: TGTGCCAGCAGTGGGCTAGCGGGCCTGCAAGAGACCCAGTACTTC

j_call: TRBJ1-2
v_call: TRBV7-2
cdr3_length: 17
clone_size: -
d_call: -
cdr3_aa: CASSPNPGMEGSYGYTF
cdr3_nt: TGTGCCAGCAGCCCGAATCCAGGGATGGAAGGAAGCTATGGCTACACCTTC

j_call: TRBJ1-6
v_call: TRBV27
cdr3_length: 17
clone_size: -
d_call: TRBD1
cdr3_aa: CASSSIGVTGVQSPLHF
cdr3_nt: TGTGCCAGCAGTTCAATAGGGGTGACAGGGGTTCAATCACCCCTCCACTTT

j_call: TRBJ1-1
v_call: TRBV6-5
cdr3_length: 14
clone_size: -
d_call: -
cdr3_aa: CASRGGLMNTEAFF
cdr3_nt: TGTGCCAGCAGGGGAGGGCTAATGAACACTGAAGCTTTCTTT

j_call: TRBJ1-2
v_call: TRBV3-1/TRBV3-2
cdr3_length: 15
clone_size: -
d_call: TRBD1
cdr3_aa: CASSRSQTGIYGYTF
cdr3_nt: TGTGCCAGCAGCCGAAGCCAGACAGGGATCTATGGCTACACCTTC

j_call: TRBJ2-3
v_call: TRBV7-3
cdr3_length: 17
clone_size: -
d_call: -
cdr3_aa: CASSPPGSGPFSDTQYF
cdr3_nt: TGTGCCAGCAGCCCGCCGGGTAGCGGCCCTTTCTCAGATACGCAGTATTTT